What follows are 17 T cell receptor beta chains derived from one specimen sequenced in a study of blood T cells in healthy people across ages. PCR was performed a second time for roughly 7 to 12 cycles using a sample-barcoded 5' primer and a J-beta primer mix. In TCRdb, the 5' RACE reads were re-called with MiXCR into one record per CDR3 protein. In the table there are hundreds of thousands of distinct CDR3 sequences, around 30% of which are singletons. Sample: blood. The receptors were sampled from a woman older than 75 in good health.

A remark on this clonotype: This clone may be a read error of a much larger clone one base away. CDR3 protein: CASSAEQGTGERFF. The CDR3 nucleotides are TGTGCCAGCAGCGCCGAGCAGGGCACCGGGGAGCGGTTTTTT. The V gene is TRBV14, the J gene TRBJ2-2; perhaps D is TRBD1 or TRBD2 (5 bases each). CDR1 is SGHDN and CDR2 is FVKESK in the germline V gene. The CDR3 has 14 residues. The entire variable domain, with the rest obtained from reference TRBV14 and TRBJ2-2, is as follows: EAGVTQFPSHSVIEKGQTVTLRCDPISGHDNLYWYRRVMGKEIKFLLHFVKESKQDESGMPNNRFLAERTGGTYSTLKVQPAELEDSGVYFCASSAEQGTGERFFGEGSRLTVL.

About this clonotype itself: The junction and the germline gene differ at one end; a read error may be behind it. The genes are TRBV6-1 and TRBJ1-2; no clear D. The germline V gene encodes CDR1 MNHNS and CDR2 SASEGT. CDR3 length: 15 residues. The CDR3 sequence is CAGSESAAANYGYTF. The CDR3 DNA reads as TGTGCCGGCAGTGAATCGGCGGCGGCTAACTATGGCTACACCTTC.

This clonotype was observed a handful of times. A junction boundary mismatches the germline segment, possibly from a read error. The chain joins TRBV6-2 or TRBV6-3 to TRBJ2-5; TRBD2 might be the D (6 bases). The CDR3 is made up of 18 amino acids. Germline values: CDR1 MNHEY, CDR2 SVGEGT. CDR3 sequence (DNA): TGTACCAGCAGTTACGCCACCGGGACTGGGGCCGTGGGGGAGACCCAGTACTTC. Amino acids: CTSSYATGTGAVGETQYF.

This clonotype was seen many times. The rearrangement uses TRBV20-1 and TRBJ2-5, with D uncertain. The germline V and J ends were trimmed by 0 bases and 5 bases, with 10 bases remaining between them. This CDR3 is 13 amino acids long. Germline V CDR1 and CDR2: DFQATT, SNEGSKA (reference sequence). Here the CDR3 reads CSARDLVGETQYF. CDR3 in DNA: TGCAGTGCTAGAGATCTGGTCGGGGAGACCCAGTACTTC.

This clonotype has just a few counts. The V call is TRBV5-1, the J call TRBJ1-1; a possible D gene is TRBD1 (5 bases). V lost 3 bases, J lost 2 bases, and 17 bases lay in between. The CDR3 has 16 residues. CDR1 is SGHRS and CDR2 is YFSETQ in the germline V gene. CDR3 DNA: TGCGCCAGCAGCTCACTGCCGGGACTCCAAAACACTGAAGCTTTCTTT. It yields the protein CASSSLPGLQNTEAFF.

This clonotype was recorded many times. The chain links TRBV20-1 to TRBJ2-3; TRBD1 agrees at 9 bases. The ends lost 5 bases at V and 4 bases at J; junction bases unmatched: 7. The CDR3 runs to 14 residues. Germline lookup yields CDR1 DFQATT and CDR2 SNEGSKA (reference sequence). The CDR3 here is CSARRGQGPDTQYF. For the CDR3, the DNA is TGCAGTGCTCGAAGGGGACAGGGACCAGATACGCAGTATTTT.

Here the CDR3 reads CASSLALVNYNEQFF. The CDR3 nucleotides are TGTGCCAGCAGCTTAGCGCTAGTGAACTACAATGAGCAGTTCTTC. The chain uses TRBV7-9 and TRBJ2-1, with D hard to call. V lost 0 bases to trimming and J lost 3 bases, with 9 bases between them. CDR1 is SEHNR, CDR2 FQNEAQ, per germline (reference sequence). The CDR3 covers 15 residues.

This clonotype was recorded many times. The chain links TRBV20-1 to TRBJ2-5; 7 nucleotides match TRBD2. The germline V gene has CDR1 DFQATT and CDR2 SNEGSKA (reference sequence). J was trimmed by 6 bases and V by 5 bases; bases with no gene match: 12. The CDR3 covers 14 residues. DNA for the CDR3: TGCAGTGCTGGGGACTATATCCTCCGGAAGACCCAGTACTTC. This encodes CSAGDYILRKTQYF.

This clonotype was recorded a few times. V gene TRBV2 combines with J gene TRBJ1-1; D unclear. Trimming pared 6 bases from V and 2 bases from J, leaving 16 bases between. Germline assignment: CDR1 SNHLY and CDR2 FYNNEI. CDR3 size: 15 residues. CDR3 bases: TGTGCCAGCAGGGGGTTCGACGTTTCTAACACTGAAGCTTTCTTT. Translated: CASRGFDVSNTEAFF. Full variable domain (remainder filled in from reference TRBV2 and TRBJ1-1): EPEVTQTPSHQVTQMGQEVILRCVPISNHLYFYWYRQILGQKVEFLVSFYNNEISEKSEIFDDQFSVERPDGSNFTLKIRSTKLEDSAMYFCASRGFDVSNTEAFFGQGTRLTVV.

There are many counts of this clonotype. The J gene is TRBJ2-6, the V gene TRBV7-2, with 8 positions matching TRBD1. Germline CDR1 and CDR2: SGHTA and FQGNSA. J gave up 5 bases and V 2 bases, and 8 bases lay outside the gene matches. CDR3 length: 17 amino acids. CDR3 bases: TGTGCCAGCAGCTTAAACGGACAGGGATCCTGGGCCAACGTCCTGACTTTC. It translates to CASSLNGQGSWANVLTF.

This clonotype was picked up one time. The chain uses TRBV20-1 and TRBJ2-2, with 7 bases lining up with TRBD1. V gave up 0 bases and J gave up 5 bases; unmatched junction bases: 9. Germline-derived CDR1 and CDR2 are DFQATT and SNEGSKA (reference sequence). This CDR3 comprises 16 residues. The CDR3 region is CSARDPRQGDTGELFF. CDR3 nucleotides: TGCAGTGCTAGAGATCCTCGGCAGGGGGATACCGGGGAGCTGTTTTTT.

About this clonotype: A much larger clone differs from this one at a single base, so this may be a read error. As the CDR3 is not closed by the conserved phenylalanine or tryptophan, this likely results from a read error. This rearrangement joins TRBV20-1 to TRBJ1-1; D unresolved. The V gene's germline CDR1 is DFQATT and CDR2 SNEGSKA (reference sequence). The V end was cut by 3 bases, the J end by 6 bases, with 14 bases between. The CDR3 contains 13 residues. CDR3 sequence: CSASWTVRAEAFL. CDR3 nucleotides: TGCAGTGCTAGTTGGACGGTAAGGGCTGAAGCTTTCTTA.

The chain links TRBV18 to TRBJ1-4; D unresolved. The CDR3 loop spans 13 amino acids. In germline, CDR1 is KGHSH, CDR2 LQKENI. V lost 4 bases and J 6 bases, leaving 9 bases between the germline ends. CDR3 loop: CASSQGIDEKLFF. The CDR3 bases are TGTGCCAGCTCACAAGGGATTGATGAAAAACTGTTTTTT.

With respect to this clonotype: This may be a read error, as it is one base from a much larger clone. This chain connects TRBV18 to TRBJ2-3; D remains ambiguous. There are 12 residues in the CDR3. Germline values: CDR1 KGHSH, CDR2 LQKENI. The CDR3 DNA is TGTGTCAGCTCACCACCGGGTGATACGCAGTATTTT. The encoded protein is CVSSPPGDTQYF.

This clonotype has at least ten counts. The J gene is TRBJ2-7, the V gene TRBV28, with D perhaps matching TRBD2 (5 bases). Trimming left V 6 bases short and J 0 bases short, with 6 bases between. The CDR3 covers 12 residues. CDR1 is MDHEN and CDR2 is SYDVKM in the germline V gene. CDR3 sequence reads: CASRSGSYEQYF. Here the CDR3 DNA reads TGTGCCAGCAGGAGCGGCTCCTACGAGCAGTACTTC. The complete variable domain, with remaining parts taken from reference TRBV28 and TRBJ2-7, reads DVKVTQSSRYLVKRTGEKVFLECVQDMDHENMFWYRQDPGLGLRLIYFSYDVKMKEKGDIPEGYSVSREKKERFSLILESASTNQTSMYLCASRSGSYEQYFGPGTRLTVT.

The table lists this clonotype with many counts. J is TRBJ2-7 and V is TRBV12-3 or TRBV12-4, with D perhaps TRBD2 (5 bases). This CDR3 spans 14 amino acids. V was pared by 6 bases and J by 0 bases, with 12 bases between. CDR3 residues: CASSRDLSSYEQYF. The DNA for the CDR3 is TGTGCCAGCAGCCGGGATCTGAGCTCCTACGAGCAGTACTTC.

V and J are TRBV11-2 and TRBJ2-7; D is perhaps TRBD1 or TRBD2 (5 bases each). The CDR3 loop spans 15 amino acids. Germline CDR1 and CDR2: SGHAT and FQNNGV. With 7 bases removed from V and 1 base from J, the gap between germline ends came to 17 bases. For the CDR3, the DNA is TGTGCCAGCACCCTATACGGGGCTACTTCCTACGAGCAGTACTTC. Its protein product is CASTLYGATSYEQYF.